This T cell receptor beta chain was obtained from a study of T cells expressing NK-cell markers. TCRdb re-called the 5' RACE reads; every CDR3 protein appears as one record, without DNA. The sample holds about 460,000 distinct CDR3 sequences. The length of the CDR3 is 15 residues. Germline V gives CDR1 DFQATT, CDR2 SNEGSKA (reference sequence). Input material: blood T cells: a sorted CD56 or NKG2C T cell subset, CD4+ or CD8+ T cells, or bulk PBMC T cells (not recorded which). This clonotype originated in a woman aged 45-59 years in good health. V and J are TRBV20-1 and TRBJ2-7; TCRdb proposes TRBD2, but this gene call is untestable without DNA. CDR3 residues: CSAPSFTSGRTEQYF.